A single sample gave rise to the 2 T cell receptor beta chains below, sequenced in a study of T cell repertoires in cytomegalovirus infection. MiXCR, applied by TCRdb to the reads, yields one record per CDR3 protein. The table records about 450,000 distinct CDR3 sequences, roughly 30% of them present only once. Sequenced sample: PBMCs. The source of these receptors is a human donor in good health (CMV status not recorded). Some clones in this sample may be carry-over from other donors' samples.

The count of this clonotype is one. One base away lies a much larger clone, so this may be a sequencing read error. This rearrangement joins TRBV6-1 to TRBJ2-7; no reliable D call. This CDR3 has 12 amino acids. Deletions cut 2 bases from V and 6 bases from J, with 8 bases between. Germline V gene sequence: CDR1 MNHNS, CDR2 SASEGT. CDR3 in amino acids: CASSERRCEQYF. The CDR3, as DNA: TGTGCCAGCAGTGAACGAAGGTGCGAGCAGTACTTC.

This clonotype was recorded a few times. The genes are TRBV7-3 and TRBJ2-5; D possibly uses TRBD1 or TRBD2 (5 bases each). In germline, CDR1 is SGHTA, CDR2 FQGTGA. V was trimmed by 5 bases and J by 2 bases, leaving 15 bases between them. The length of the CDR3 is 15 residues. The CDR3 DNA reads TGTGCCAGCAGCGCTACCCGGGGCGGACAAGAGACCCAGTACTTC. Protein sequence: CASSATRGGQETQYF.